The 32 T cell receptor beta chains given below trace back to one sample, sequenced in a study of CD8 T cells in Susac syndrome. After extraction with the RNeasy kit, about 0.5 to 1 ug of the RNA was reverse transcribed using random hexamers. TCRdb reprocessed the immunoSEQ multiplex PCR reads with MiXCR, giving one entry per CDR3 protein. The sample holds some 90,000 distinct CDR3 sequences, approximately 92% seen once. The sequenced material came from CD8+ T cells from PBMCs. The receptors originated from a human donor in good health.

V and J are TRBV3-1 and TRBJ1-2; D uncertain. Germline CDR1 and CDR2: LGHDT and YNNKEL (reference sequence). The ends were cut back, 0 bases at V and 2 bases at J, with 13 bases in the middle. This CDR3 spans 16 amino acids. The CDR3 nucleotides are TGTGCCAGCAGCCAAGATGATCGGGCAGGCAACTATGGCTACACCTTC. It codes for CASSQDDRAGNYGYTF.

The V and J genes are TRBV4-2 and TRBJ2-7; D assignment may be TRBD1 or TRBD2 (5 bases each). V lost 0 bases, J lost 0 bases, and 9 bases lay in between. There are 15 residues in the CDR3. Germline loops: CDR1 LGHNA, CDR2 YNFKEQ. The CDR3: CASSQEKGSSYEQYF. The DNA of the CDR3 is TGTGCCAGCAGCCAAGAGAAGGGGAGCTCCTACGAGCAGTACTTC.

The CDR3 region is CASTPSGTQYEQYF. The CDR3 DNA reads TGTGCCAGCACCCCCAGCGGGACCCAATACGAGCAGTACTTC. The rearrangement joins TRBV6-6 to TRBJ2-7; TRBD2 agrees at 7 bases. Germline lookup yields CDR1 MNHNY and CDR2 SVGAGI (reference sequence). The ends lost 7 bases at V and 4 bases at J; junction bases unmatched: 10. CDR3 length: 14 residues.

The chain combines TRBV20-1 with TRBJ2-3, with D perhaps TRBD2 (6 bases). CDR3 length equals 17 residues. Trimming removed 6 bases at V and 0 bases at J, with 22 bases between. Germline V gene sequence: CDR1 DFQATT, CDR2 SNEGSKA (reference sequence). The CDR3 sequence: CSAEVVGMGTSTDTQYF. In nucleotides, the CDR3 is TGCAGTGCGGAAGTGGTGGGGATGGGGACTAGCACAGATACGCAGTATTTT.

The rearrangement joins TRBV29-1 to TRBJ2-2; 7 bases align to TRBD1. The CDR3 covers 14 residues. Germline trimming cut 1 base from V and 7 bases from J; bases unmatched to any gene: 6. Looked up from germline, CDR1 is SQVTM and CDR2 is ANQGSEA. The DNA of the CDR3 is TGCAGCGTTGAAGCCAGGGGGTTGGTCGGGGAGCTGTTTTTT. This encodes CSVEARGLVGELFF.

This chain joins TRBV7-8 and TRBJ2-3, with D perhaps matching TRBD2 (5 bases). The CDR3 has 15 amino acids. Trimming left V 5 bases short and J 6 bases short, with 18 bases between. Germline loops: CDR1 SGHVS, CDR2 FQNEAQ. CDR3: CASSPQRSGGDTQYF. The CDR3 coding sequence is TGTGCCAGCAGCCCCCAAAGGAGCGGCGGGGATACGCAGTATTTT.

The chain recombines TRBV13 with TRBJ2-5; D might be TRBD2 (6 bases). The germline V and J ends were trimmed by 1 base and 4 bases, with 16 bases remaining between them. This CDR3 has 16 residues. Germline values: CDR1 PRHDT, CDR2 FYEKMQ (reference sequence). In DNA, the CDR3 is TGTGCCAGCAGCTTAGTGCGGGACCCGCGGTCAGAGACCCAGTACTTC. This sequence encodes CASSLVRDPRSETQYF.

V gene TRBV19 combines with J gene TRBJ1-2, with D tentatively TRBD1 (5 bases). V was pared by 7 bases and J by 3 bases, with 21 bases between. Germline lookup yields CDR1 LNHDA and CDR2 SQIVND (reference sequence). The CDR3 spans 16 residues. DNA for the CDR3: TGTGCCAGTACCACTAGGACACTGGCCCTCTACTATGGCTACACCTTC. It encodes CASTTRTLALYYGYTF.

The CDR3 spells CASSVGRDGGYTF. CDR3 DNA sequence: TGTGCCAGCAGCGTAGGGAGGGATGGTGGCTACACCTTC. The gene calls are TRBV9 and TRBJ1-2; D not resolved. Trimming left V 0 bases short and J 7 bases short, with 10 bases between. The CDR3 extends over 13 amino acids. The germline gives CDR1 SGDLS, CDR2 YYNGEE.

J is TRBJ1-1 and V is TRBV29-1, with TRBD1 as a possible D gene (5 bases). V lost 6 bases, J lost 1 base, and 9 bases lay in between. The CDR3 extends over 12 amino acids. Germline assignment: CDR1 SQVTM and CDR2 ANQGSEA. CDR3 region: CSVVGQNTEAFF. For the CDR3, the DNA is TGCAGCGTCGTAGGACAGAACACTGAAGCTTTCTTT.

The V gene is TRBV24-1, the J gene TRBJ2-1; a weak D match, TRBD1 (6 bases). V shed 2 bases and J shed 8 bases, with 6 bases lying between them. There are 12 residues in the CDR3. CDR1 and CDR2 (germline): KGHDR, SFDVKD. The CDR3 nucleotides are TGTGCCACCAGTGATTCAGGGGATGAGCAGTTCTTC. This sequence encodes CATSDSGDEQFF.

The V gene is TRBV6-2 or TRBV6-3, the J gene TRBJ1-2; 11 positions agree with TRBD1. The V segment lost 0 bases and the J segment 6 bases; nucleotides outside the gene matches: 3. CDR1 and CDR2 (germline): MNHEY, SVGEGT. This CDR3 has 15 amino acids. The CDR3 DNA reads TGTGCCAGCAGTTACTCGGACAGGGGGCTAGATGGCTACACCTTC. It specifies CASSYSDRGLDGYTF.

The chain couples TRBV7-2 to TRBJ2-5; 10 nucleotides match TRBD2. J gave up 4 bases and V 5 bases, and 7 bases lay outside the gene matches. From germline, CDR1 is SGHTA and CDR2 FQGNSA. The CDR3 runs to 15 residues. The CDR3 region has the DNA TGTGCCAGCAGCCGTAGCGGGGGGCGGGCAGAGACCCAGTACTTC. It yields the protein CASSRSGGRAETQYF.

The chain couples TRBV6-6 to TRBJ2-5; D is unclear. The CDR3 consists of 11 residues. Trimming stripped 5 bases from V and 6 bases from J, with 7 bases between. Germline V lookup: CDR1 MNHNY, CDR2 SVGAGI (reference sequence). The CDR3 bases are TGTGCCAGCAGTCCCTCCCAGACCCAGTACTTC. Residues: CASSPSQTQYF.

This chain uses TRBV15 with TRBJ2-7, with no clear D. Germline CDR1 LNHNV, CDR2 YYDKDF (reference sequence). Trimming left V 6 bases short and J 4 bases short, with 1 base between. The CDR3 contains 9 residues. The CDR3: CATSYEQYF. The CDR3 coding sequence is TGTGCCACCAGTTACGAGCAGTACTTC.

The genes are TRBV29-1 and TRBJ1-1; D call uncertain. V gave up 3 bases and J gave up 4 bases, with 12 bases separating them. The CDR3 sequence is 13 residues long. Germline V gene lookup returns CDR1 SQVTM and CDR2 ANQGSEA. The CDR3 DNA follows: TGCAGCGTTGATGTCAGAAAACCCACTGAAGCTTTCTTT. Protein sequence: CSVDVRKPTEAFF.

This clonotype was recorded only once. This chain uses TRBV3-1 with TRBJ2-2, with a tentative D call TRBD2 (5 bases). Germline loops: CDR1 LGHDT, CDR2 YNNKEL (reference sequence). The CDR3 extends over 17 amino acids. Trimming removed 4 bases from V and 2 bases from J, with 17 bases in between. The CDR3 is CASSRETTGINTGELFF. CDR3 DNA sequence: TGTGCCAGCAGCCGGGAGACAACCGGGATTAACACCGGGGAGCTGTTTTTT.

The chain employs TRBV28 and TRBJ2-7; no clear D gene. V lost 2 bases and J lost 2, with 10 bases in between. This CDR3 region has 14 residues. Germline assignment: CDR1 MDHEN and CDR2 SYDVKM. CDR3 region: CASSLVGQPYEQYF. CDR3 nucleotides: TGTGCCAGCAGTTTAGTCGGGCAGCCCTACGAGCAGTACTTC.

The chain couples TRBV5-4 to TRBJ2-7, with D unclear. CDR1 is SGHNT and CDR2 is YYREEE in the germline V gene (reference sequence). This CDR3 comprises 12 residues. Trimming cost V 2 bases and J 3 bases, with 6 bases left between them. The CDR3, as DNA: TGTGCCAGCAGCTTCGGCCTCTACGAGCAGTACTTC. This gives the protein CASSFGLYEQYF. Looking up the rest from reference TRBV5-4 and TRBJ2-7 gives the full variable domain: ETGVTQSPTHLIKTRGQQVTLRCSSQSGHNTVSWYQQALGQGPQFIFQYYREEENGRGNFPPRFSGLQFPNYSSELNVNALELDDSALYLCASSFGLYEQYFGPGTRLTVT.

This CDR3 is CASSAGDYTF. CDR3 DNA sequence: TGTGCCAGCAGTGCCGGGGACTACACCTTC. The chain recombines TRBV25-1 with TRBJ1-2; D remains unclear. This CDR3 comprises 10 residues. CDR1 is MGHDK and CDR2 is SYGVNS in the germline V gene. V lost 4 bases and J lost 10, with 7 bases in between.

The chain employs TRBV19 and TRBJ2-3; 11 bases match TRBD2. CDR3 length: 16 residues. V was pared by 1 base and J by 4 bases, with 4 bases of the junction left unmatched. Germline CDR1 LNHDA, CDR2 SQIVND (reference sequence). CDR3 sequence: CASSIGSLAGADTQYF. The CDR3 DNA sequence: TGTGCCAGTAGTATAGGGTCACTAGCGGGGGCAGATACGCAGTATTTT.

The V call is TRBV29-1, the J call TRBJ2-1, with 9 bases fitting TRBD2. The CDR3 covers 11 residues. CDR1 and CDR2 from the germline V gene are SQVTM and ANQGSEA. J gave up 9 bases and V 3 bases, and 0 bases lay outside the gene matches. CDR3 sequence reads: CSVETSGEQFF. CDR3 nucleotides: TGCAGCGTTGAGACTAGCGGTGAGCAGTTCTTC.

The chain recombines TRBV4-1 with TRBJ2-7; possibly TRBD1 for D (6 bases). The CDR3 runs 13 residues. Per the germline V gene, CDR1 is MGHRA and CDR2 is YSYEKL. Trimming pared 3 bases from V and 3 bases from J, leaving 9 bases between. The CDR3 reads CASSHAGDYEQYF. For the CDR3, the DNA is TGCGCCAGCAGCCATGCAGGGGACTACGAGCAGTACTTC.

The chain has TRBV20-1 and TRBJ2-1, with TRBD2 identical over 11 bases. Unmatched junction bases numbered 22, after V lost 5 bases and J lost 7 bases. The CDR3 runs 19 residues. Germline V CDR1 and CDR2: DFQATT, SNEGSKA (reference sequence). CDR3 loop: CSAESFHSYVAGGPNEQFF. The CDR3 nucleotides read TGCAGTGCTGAATCCTTCCACTCATACGTAGCGGGGGGGCCGAATGAGCAGTTCTTC.

This clonotype was observed a few times. The J gene is TRBJ2-7, the V gene TRBV20-1; D gene unclear. The CDR3 is made up of 14 amino acids. V was pared by 0 bases and J by 2 bases, with 11 bases between. Germline V gene lookup returns CDR1 DFQATT and CDR2 SNEGSKA (reference sequence). The DNA of the CDR3 is TGCAGTGCTAGAGATGAACGATCCCCCTACGAGCAGTACTTC. Translating gives CSARDERSPYEQYF.

The chain uses TRBV2 and TRBJ2-3; weak D call: TRBD1 (7 bases). CDR1 is SNHLY, CDR2 FYNNEI, per germline. CDR3 length equals 15 residues. With 4 bases removed from V and 3 bases from J, the gap between germline ends came to 14 bases. CDR3 sequence: CASSVGGQITDTQYF. The CDR3 DNA reads as TGTGCCAGCAGTGTGGGGGGACAGATAACAGATACGCAGTATTTT.

The chain uses TRBV5-6 and TRBJ1-1; TRBD1 aligns across 7 bases. The CDR3 runs 16 residues. Per the germline V gene, CDR1 is SGHDT and CDR2 is YYEEEE. V shed 6 bases, J shed 1 base, and the junction held 12 bases outside the gene matches. This chain's CDR3 is CASTQGGWGGNTEAFF. CDR3 nucleotides: TGTGCCAGCACCCAGGGGGGATGGGGAGGGAACACTGAAGCTTTCTTT.

V gene TRBV27 combines with J gene TRBJ1-2; 7 bases agree with TRBD1. Germline V gene lookup returns CDR1 MNHEY and CDR2 SMNVEV (reference sequence). Trimming cost V 3 bases and J 9 bases; bases outside gene matches: 7. The CDR3 is 13 amino acids. CDR3 loop: CASSLEGGGRYTF. For the CDR3, the DNA is TGTGCCAGCAGTTTGGAAGGGGGCGGGCGCTACACCTTC.

The chain joins TRBV6-6 to TRBJ2-7; D is ambiguous. Germline values: CDR1 MNHNY, CDR2 SVGAGI (reference sequence). The CDR3 contains 14 residues. With 0 bases removed from V and 3 bases from J, the gap between germline ends came to 9 bases. The CDR3 region is CASSYSDGNYEQYF. The CDR3 DNA reads as TGTGCCAGCAGTTACTCGGACGGTAACTACGAGCAGTACTTC.

The chain carries TRBV2 and TRBJ2-5; D not resolved. Germline V lookup: CDR1 SNHLY, CDR2 FYNNEI. This CDR3 comprises 11 residues. The germline V and J ends were trimmed by 7 bases and 3 bases, with 6 bases remaining between them. CDR3 protein: CASTRKETQYF. The DNA of the CDR3 is TGTGCCAGCACCCGAAAAGAGACCCAGTACTTC.

The chain couples TRBV2 to TRBJ1-3; no clear D. Germline loops: CDR1 SNHLY, CDR2 FYNNEI. The CDR3 totals 15 residues. The germline V and J ends were trimmed by 8 bases and 0 bases, with 14 bases remaining between them. Written as DNA, the CDR3 is TGTGCCAGCTTAGGGTTCGGGAACTCTGGAAACACCATATATTTT. This codes for CASLGFGNSGNTIYF.

The rearrangement links TRBV7-6 to TRBJ1-1, with D unclear. The CDR3 has 13 amino acids. CDR1 is SGHVS, CDR2 FNYEAQ, per germline. V lost 7 bases and J 0 bases, leaving 9 bases between the germline ends. The CDR3 spells CASTATVNTEAFF. The CDR3 region has the DNA TGTGCCAGCACGGCAACAGTGAACACTGAAGCTTTCTTT.